The 18 T cell receptor beta chains below were found in one sample sequenced in a study of blood T cells in healthy people across ages. For the second PCR, which ran for roughly 7 to 11 cycles, a sample-barcoded 5' primer and a J-beta primer mix were used. TCRdb itself ran the 5' RACE reads through MiXCR, one entry per CDR3 protein. Of about 730,000 distinct CDR3 sequences listed, about 40% are singletons. Sequences were obtained from blood. Every receptor here comes from a woman aged 60-70 years in good health.

The V and J genes are TRBV7-2 and TRBJ2-7; TRBD2 is a possible D gene (5 bases). This CDR3 is 15 amino acids long. CDR1 and CDR2 (germline): SGHTA, FQGNSA. The germline V and J ends were trimmed by 5 bases and 9 bases, with 23 bases remaining between them. CDR3 region: CASSPHGYSGDRQYF. The CDR3 coding sequence is TGTGCCAGCAGCCCCCACGGGTACAGCGGAGACCGGCAGTACTTC.

This clonotype was seen a single time. The rearrangement links TRBV7-3 to TRBJ1-6; 9 nucleotides match TRBD1. The length of the CDR3 is 15 residues. In germline, CDR1 is SGHTA, CDR2 FQGTGA. The V gene end was trimmed by 5 bases and the J gene end by 7 bases; junction bases not matched to a gene: 6. In DNA, the CDR3 is TGTGCCAGCAGCAAACAGGGGGCAGAAAATTCACCCCTCCACTTT. It translates to CASSKQGAENSPLHF.

The rearrangement joins TRBV4-1 to TRBJ2-5, with D possibly being TRBD1 or TRBD2 (5 bases each). Gene TRBJ2-7 matches the end of the DNA better, so the J call may be wrong. Germline V gives CDR1 MGHRA, CDR2 YSYEKL. The CDR3 totals 16 residues. The CDR3 loop reads CASSQGRRGPGLEQYF. CDR3 nucleotides: TGCGCCAGCAGCCAAGGTCGCCGGGGCCCCGGGCTCGAGCAGTACTTC.

This clonotype came up once. The rearrangement links TRBV20-1 to TRBJ2-1; D is unclear. The length of the CDR3 is 15 residues. V lost 8 bases and J lost 0, with 17 bases in between. CDR1 and CDR2 (germline): DFQATT, SNEGSKA (reference sequence). CDR3 residues: CSSSGEAFSYNEQFF. The CDR3 coding sequence is TGCAGTTCCTCGGGCGAAGCCTTCTCCTACAATGAGCAGTTCTTC.

Concerning this clonotype: At one end the junction does not follow the germline gene, possibly because of a read error. The gene calls are TRBV29-1 and TRBJ2-5, with D uncertain. With the DNA end fitting TRBJ2-7 better, the J assignment may be wrong. From germline, CDR1 is SQVTM and CDR2 ANQGSEA. The length of the CDR3 is 11 residues. CDR3: CRVAETYEQYF. The CDR3 DNA reads TGCAGAGTTGCGGAGACGTACGAGCAGTACTTC.

Comments on this clonotype: This may arise from a read error, as a much more abundant clone is one base away. The chain links TRBV29-1 to TRBJ2-7; 7 nucleotides align to TRBD2. CDR3 length equals 12 residues. The germline CDR1 and CDR2 sequences are SQVTM and ANQGSEA. The CDR3 here is CSVGGSPYGQYF. CDR3 nucleotide sequence: TGCAGCGTTGGCGGGAGTCCCTACGGGCAGTACTTC.

This rearrangement joins TRBV12-3 or TRBV12-4 to TRBJ2-1, with D tentatively TRBD1 or TRBD2 (5 bases each). V was clipped by 8 bases and J by 2 bases, with 19 bases between them. CDR3 length: 16 amino acids. CDR3 DNA sequence: TGTGCCAGCGGACCGGGGACCATCGGAACCTACAATGAGCAGTTCTTC. Its translation is CASGPGTIGTYNEQFF.

J is TRBJ2-7 and V is TRBV11-3, with TRBD1 matching 7 bases. CDR1 and CDR2 (germline): SGHNT, YENEEA. This CDR3 spans 16 amino acids. V shed 3 bases and J 7 bases; nucleotides not matched to a gene: 15. In nucleotides, the CDR3 is TGTGCCAGCAGCTTCCCGACAGGGCATGAGTACAATGAGCAGTACTTC. Residues: CASSFPTGHEYNEQYF.

The CDR3: CASSLPTSGRTYEQYF. CDR3 DNA sequence: TGTGCCAGCAGCCTCCCGACTAGCGGCCGAACCTACGAGCAGTACTTC. The chain uses TRBV6-5 and TRBJ2-7; 9 nucleotides match TRBD2. Unmatched junction bases numbered 11, after V lost 6 bases and J lost 2 bases. CDR3 length equals 16 residues. Germline assignment: CDR1 MNHEY and CDR2 SVGAGI.

This clonotype was recorded a few times. The chain combines TRBV11-2 with TRBJ2-1, with no clear D. With 0 bases removed from V and 2 bases from J, the gap between germline ends came to 11 bases. The CDR3 extends over 16 amino acids. Germline-derived CDR1 and CDR2 are SGHAT and FQNNGV. CDR3 in amino acids: CASSLDMAPTYNEQFF. The CDR3 DNA is TGTGCCAGCAGCTTAGATATGGCACCAACCTACAATGAGCAGTTCTTC.

V usage is TRBV9 and J usage is TRBJ2-7, with D perhaps matching TRBD1 (6 bases). Germline V gives CDR1 SGDLS, CDR2 YYNGEE. Trimming shortened V by 0 bases and J by 1 base, and 11 bases separated the two germline ends. The CDR3 is made up of 15 amino acids. The CDR3 sequence: CASSVGVDSSYEQYF. The CDR3 coding sequence is TGTGCCAGCAGCGTAGGGGTGGACAGTTCCTACGAGCAGTACTTC.

As concerns this clonotype: Given a much more abundant clone one base away, this may be a read error. The chain couples TRBV20-1 to TRBJ2-7, with D perhaps matching TRBD1 or TRBD2 (5 bases each). V lost 5 bases and J lost 0, with 17 bases in between. This CDR3 spans 15 amino acids. CDR1 is DFQATT and CDR2 is SNEGSKA in the germline V gene (reference sequence). This chain's CDR3 is CSAVGLHDSSYEQYF. The DNA for the CDR3 is TGCAGTGCTGTCGGACTGCATGACAGCTCCTACGAGCAGTACTTC.

The CDR3 is CSVELEHLYEQYF. The CDR3 coding sequence is TGCAGCGTTGAGCTCGAACACCTATACGAGCAGTACTTC. The chain employs TRBV29-1 and TRBJ2-7, with D unresolved. V was pared by 3 bases and J by 4 bases, with 13 bases between. The germline V gene encodes CDR1 SQVTM and CDR2 ANQGSEA. The CDR3 spans 13 residues.

This chain links TRBV15 with TRBJ2-7; D is unclear. The length of the CDR3 is 16 residues. Trimming pared 0 bases from V and 1 base from J, leaving 13 bases between. Looked up from germline, CDR1 is LNHNV and CDR2 is YYDKDF (reference sequence). CDR3: CATSRDHVFYSYEQYF. CDR3 bases: TGTGCCACCAGCAGAGATCACGTATTTTATTCCTACGAGCAGTACTTC.

This clonotype came up a few times. The chain combines TRBV6-6 with TRBJ2-7; D unclear. The CDR3 has 11 amino acids. The germline V gene encodes CDR1 MNHNY and CDR2 SVGAGI (reference sequence). V was pared by 11 bases and J by 0 bases, with 8 bases between. CDR3 nucleotide sequence: TGTGCCGGTGGCCCCTCCTACGAGCAGTACTTC. It codes for CAGGPSYEQYF.

With regard to this clonotype: Sequence at one end of the junction differs from germline and may be a read error. The chain uses TRBV20-1 and TRBJ2-5, with 9 nucleotides matching TRBD2. The V gene's germline CDR1 is DFQATT and CDR2 SNEGSKA (reference sequence). The CDR3 is 14 amino acids. For the CDR3, the DNA is TGCGGTGCTAATCGCGGGGGGGCATCGGAGACCCAGTACTTC. This gives the protein CGANRGGASETQYF.

The chain has TRBV3-1 and TRBJ1-1; a weak D match, TRBD1 (6 bases). The V gene lost 3 bases and the J gene lost 2 bases, with 13 bases spanning the gap. The CDR3 sequence is 15 residues long. Germline CDR1 reads LGHDT; CDR2 reads YNNKEL (reference sequence). The CDR3 region is CASSQRGGENTEAFF. The CDR3 DNA is TGTGCCAGCAGCCAGAGGGGGGGGGAAAACACTGAAGCTTTCTTT.

The chain carries TRBV28 and TRBJ2-5, with TRBD2 matching 7 bases. CDR1 and CDR2 from the germline V gene are MDHEN and SYDVKM. V trimming: 6 bases; J trimming: 4 bases; junction bases outside the gene matches: 11. The CDR3 has 15 residues. CDR3 region: CASSPGGRVLETQYF. The CDR3 coding sequence is TGTGCCAGCAGCCCCGGGGGGAGGGTTCTAGAGACCCAGTACTTC.